These 27 T cell receptor beta chains share one sample of origin, sequenced in a study of T-cell memory formation after mild COVID-19 (TCRdb year 2021). The receptor library was made with 5' RACE. This sample was sequenced with an Illumina NovaSeq 6000. TCRdb reprocessing: public reads trimmed at Q25 with fastp, clones called with MiXCR, in-frame beta chains kept. All rows with the same CDR3 protein become a single entry with the most common DNA and genes. This sample is represented by a few hundred thousand distinct CDR3 sequences; around 25% of them were singletons. The top ten clones comprise more than 9.5% of the sample. Specimen: PBMCs or a T cell subset sorted from them (not recorded which). Source of these receptors: an adult woman who had mild COVID-19 (a few samples of this study predate the infection). The sample titles of this study are shuffled in the database, so cell type and time point are left out; the donor was told from shared clones.

The V gene is TRBV20-1, the J gene TRBJ1-5; 7 nucleotides align to TRBD1. This CDR3 region has 16 residues. Losses at the gene ends were 2 bases for V and 2 bases for J; bases not matched to a gene: 9. The germline gives CDR1 DFQATT, CDR2 SNEGSKA (reference sequence). The CDR3 DNA reads as TGCAGTGCTAGAAAACAGGGGAGGGTTGGCAATCAGCCCCAGCATTTT. This gives the protein CSARKQGRVGNQPQHF.

This clonotype has only a few counts. This chain joins TRBV24-1 and TRBJ2-7, with 9 positions matching TRBD1. This CDR3 contains 15 residues. Germline V gene lookup returns CDR1 KGHDR and CDR2 SFDVKD. V lost 5 bases, J lost 5 bases, and 9 bases stayed unmatched. This CDR3 reads CATSGSGTGINEQYF. CDR3 nucleotide sequence: TGTGCCACCAGTGGGTCAGGGACAGGGATCAACGAGCAGTACTTC.

In its sample, this clonotype was seen once. The V call is TRBV5-1, the J call TRBJ2-1; TRBD2 matches at 10 bases. In germline, CDR1 is SGHRS, CDR2 YFSETQ. The CDR3 length is 14 residues. J was trimmed by 7 bases and V by 4 bases; bases with no gene match: 5. In DNA form, the CDR3 reads TGCGCCAGCAGCACCGGGACTAGCGAAAATGAGCAGTTCTTC. Amino acids: CASSTGTSENEQFF.

V and J are TRBV7-9 and TRBJ2-7, with a possible D match to TRBD2 (5 bases). This CDR3 is built from 14 residues. V lost 1 base and J lost 7, with 14 bases in between. Germline-derived CDR1 and CDR2 are SEHNR and FQNEAQ (reference sequence). CDR3 in amino acids: CASSLGVTREEQYF. In DNA form, the CDR3 reads TGTGCCAGCAGCTTAGGGGTAACTAGAGAAGAGCAGTACTTC.

This chain joins TRBV7-8 and TRBJ1-5, with 10 bases aligning to TRBD1. The CDR3 is 17 amino acids. The germline V gene encodes CDR1 SGHVS and CDR2 FQNEAQ. V shed 5 bases, J shed 1 base, and the junction held 8 bases outside the gene matches. CDR3: CASSLWTGGGSNQPQHF. DNA of the CDR3: TGTGCCAGCAGCCTATGGACAGGGGGTGGGAGCAATCAGCCCCAGCATTTT.

The chain has TRBV7-9 and TRBJ2-5; D might be TRBD1 (5 bases). Trimming pared 6 bases from V and 3 bases from J, leaving 14 bases between. CDR1 is SEHNR and CDR2 is FQNEAQ in the germline V gene (reference sequence). The CDR3 consists of 14 residues. CDR3 coding DNA: TGTGCCAGCAGTTCCCCTGGGGCCGAAGAGACCCAGTACTTC. The encoded protein is CASSSPGAEETQYF.

This sequence joins TRBV3-1 and TRBJ2-5, with D hard to call. The CDR3 spans 15 residues. With 4 bases removed from V and 1 base from J, the gap between germline ends came to 13 bases. Germline assignment: CDR1 LGHDT and CDR2 YNNKEL (reference sequence). The CDR3 spells CASSPWLQAQETQYF. The CDR3 DNA sequence: TGTGCCAGCAGCCCCTGGTTACAAGCCCAAGAGACCCAGTACTTC.

This clonotype was counted only a few times. This chain connects TRBV9 to TRBJ2-2, with D uncertain. The CDR3 contains 14 residues. The V and J ends lost 2 bases and 4 bases respectively, with 9 bases between them. The germline V gene has CDR1 SGDLS and CDR2 YYNGEE. The CDR3 bases are TGTGCCAGCAGCGTCCAAGCTACCACCGGGGAGCTGTTTTTT. Amino acid sequence: CASSVQATTGELFF.

V and J are TRBV29-1 and TRBJ1-2, with no clear D. This CDR3 contains 12 residues. Germline CDR1 and CDR2: SQVTM and ANQGSEA. CDR3 residues: CTITPGTGGYTF. The CDR3 region has the DNA TGCACCATAACCCCGGGTACGGGTGGCTACACCTTC.

The V and J genes are TRBV9 and TRBJ2-7; 8 nucleotides match TRBD2. This CDR3 contains 15 residues. J gave up 1 base and V 4 bases, and 7 bases lay outside the gene matches. Germline CDR1 is SGDLS and CDR2 is YYNGEE. The CDR3 loop is CASSRTPSGSYEQYF. The CDR3 DNA follows: TGTGCCAGCAGCCGAACCCCTAGCGGGTCCTACGAGCAGTACTTC. Drawing the rest from reference TRBV9 and TRBJ2-7, the complete variable domain is DSGVTQTPKHLITATGQRVTLRCSPRSGDLSVYWYQQSLDQGLQFLIQYYNGEERAKGNILERFSAQQFPDLHSELNLSSLELGDSALYFCASSRTPSGSYEQYFGPGTRLTVT.

This clonotype was seen a handful of times. The chain uses TRBV15 and TRBJ1-1, with D unclear. V lost 5 bases to trimming and J lost 3 bases, with 7 bases between them. The CDR3 covers 12 residues. Germline CDR1 is LNHNV and CDR2 is YYDKDF (reference sequence). The CDR3 spells CATSFSYTEAFF. CDR3 nucleotide sequence: TGTGCCACCAGCTTCAGCTACACTGAAGCTTTCTTT. Based on the CDR3 plus reference TRBV15 and TRBJ1-1, the full variable domain is DAMVIQNPRYQVTQFGKPVTLSCSQTLNHNVMYWYQQKSSQAPKLLFHYYDKDFNNEADTPDNFQSRRPNTSFCFLDIRSPGLGDTAMYLCATSFSYTEAFFGQGTRLTVV.

This clonotype appeared a few times. J is TRBJ2-1 and V is TRBV5-4; D unclear. Trimming stripped 4 bases from V and 7 bases from J, with 18 bases between. The CDR3 covers 15 residues. CDR1 and CDR2 (germline): SGHNT, YYREEE (reference sequence). As DNA, the CDR3 is TGTGCCAGCAGCCCCATTTTGCAGGTTGATAATGAGCAGTTCTTC. This gives the protein CASSPILQVDNEQFF. The full variable domain, rest sourced from reference TRBV5-4 and TRBJ2-1, is ETGVTQSPTHLIKTRGQQVTLRCSSQSGHNTVSWYQQALGQGPQFIFQYYREEENGRGNFPPRFSGLQFPNYSSELNVNALELDDSALYLCASSPILQVDNEQFFGPGTRLTVL.

The V gene is TRBV6-5, the J gene TRBJ1-4, with D possibly TRBD1 on 5 matching bases. The CDR3 is 15 amino acids. V was pared by 2 bases and J by 10 bases, with 17 bases between. Per germline, CDR1 MNHEY and CDR2 SVGAGI. The CDR3 is CASSYSQGNGGKLFF. The CDR3 DNA follows: TGTGCCAGCAGTTACAGCCAGGGCAACGGCGGAAAACTGTTTTTT.

In its sample, this clonotype was seen a few times. This chain links TRBV6-2 or TRBV6-3 with TRBJ2-3; no clear D gene. Germline CDR1 reads MNHEY; CDR2 reads SVGEGT. V lost 2 bases and J 2 bases, leaving 26 bases between the germline ends. The CDR3 totals 20 residues. CDR3 residues: CASSYQGGVRLGRHTDTQYF. The CDR3 DNA reads TGTGCCAGCAGTTACCAAGGCGGAGTTAGACTGGGAAGACACACAGATACGCAGTATTTT.

This clonotype was seen a few times. This rearrangement joins TRBV6-6 to TRBJ1-5; D remains ambiguous. The CDR3 loop spans 15 amino acids. Germline V gene sequence: CDR1 MNHNY, CDR2 SVGAGI (reference sequence). With 2 bases removed from V and 2 bases from J, the gap between germline ends came to 10 bases. The CDR3 nucleotides read TGTGCCAGCAGTTACGACGATAAAGGCAATCAGCCCCAGCATTTT. Its translation is CASSYDDKGNQPQHF.

The V call is TRBV9, the J call TRBJ1-1; D perhaps matches TRBD1 (5 bases). Germline values: CDR1 SGDLS, CDR2 YYNGEE. The CDR3 contains 13 residues. V lost 0 bases, J lost 6 bases, and 9 bases lay in between. The CDR3 nucleotides read TGTGCCAGCAGCGTAGGGGGCAGCCCTGAAGCTTTCTTT. It translates to CASSVGGSPEAFF.

The rearrangement joins TRBV3-1 to TRBJ1-5; D might be TRBD1 (6 bases). Germline CDR1 and CDR2: LGHDT and YNNKEL (reference sequence). V was cut by 4 bases and J by 0 bases, with 10 bases left in between. There are 15 residues in the CDR3. CDR3 in DNA: TGTGCCAGCAGCCCGACAGGCTATAGCAATCAGCCCCAGCATTTT. It encodes CASSPTGYSNQPQHF.

The chain combines TRBV6-2 or TRBV6-3 with TRBJ2-7; D unresolved. Between the trimmed V and J ends, which lost 7 bases and 3 bases, there was a span of 7 bases. The CDR3 is 11 amino acids. Germline V gene lookup returns CDR1 MNHEY and CDR2 SVGEGT. This chain's CDR3 is CASTQSYEQYF. The CDR3, as DNA: TGTGCCAGCACCCAGAGCTACGAGCAGTACTTC.

J is TRBJ2-1 and V is TRBV12-3 or TRBV12-4; TRBD1 agrees at 9 bases. CDR3 size: 16 residues. V was pared by 6 bases and J by 0 bases, with 6 bases of the junction left unmatched. The CDR3 region is CASSRQGVVSYNEQFF. CDR3 DNA: TGTGCCAGCAGCCGACAGGGGGTCGTCTCCTACAATGAGCAGTTCTTC.

This clonotype has just a few counts. The chain uses TRBV20-1 and TRBJ1-5; D remains ambiguous. Germline CDR1 and CDR2: DFQATT and SNEGSKA (reference sequence). The CDR3 loop spans 15 amino acids. The ends were cut back, 0 bases at V and 7 bases at J, with 16 bases in the middle. The CDR3 coding sequence is TGCAGTGCTAGAGATCATTCAGTGGAGTTCCAGCCCCAGCATTTT. Protein product: CSARDHSVEFQPQHF.

The V gene is TRBV7-9, the J gene TRBJ2-7; no firm D call. This CDR3 contains 12 residues. CDR1 and CDR2 from the germline V gene are SEHNR and FQNEAQ (reference sequence). The V end was cut by 8 bases, the J end by 2 bases, with 10 bases between. The CDR3 DNA reads TGTGCCAGCGAGTCTGACGCCTACGAGCAGTACTTC. Its translation is CASESDAYEQYF.

This clonotype was found a few times. This chain links TRBV6-6 with TRBJ2-3; TRBD2 matches 9 bases. The germline V gene encodes CDR1 MNHNY and CDR2 SVGAGI (reference sequence). J was trimmed by 3 bases and V by 2 bases; bases with no gene match: 9. The CDR3 loop spans 17 amino acids. The CDR3 DNA follows: TGTGCCAGCAGTTACGGGGCCCTAGCGGGACAAACAGATACGCAGTATTTT. It translates to CASSYGALAGQTDTQYF.

This clonotype was observed a handful of times. This chain joins TRBV7-2 and TRBJ2-1, with D unresolved. This CDR3 has 13 amino acids. Germline V gene lookup returns CDR1 SGHTA and CDR2 FQGNSA. With 5 bases removed from V and 6 bases from J, the gap between germline ends came to 11 bases. CDR3 sequence reads: CASSRARLNEQFF. The DNA for the CDR3 is TGTGCCAGCAGCCGTGCGCGGCTCAATGAGCAGTTCTTC.

This clonotype appeared a few times. CDR3 bases: TGCGCCAGCAGCTCCCCGTACCGCAGGGAGGGGACTGAAGCTTTCTTT. This translates into CASSSPYRREGTEAFF. The V call is TRBV4-3, the J call TRBJ1-1; D possibly corresponds to TRBD1 (5 bases). CDR1 LGHNA and CDR2 YSLEER come from the germline V gene. The ends were cut back, 5 bases at V and 5 bases at J, with 21 bases in the middle. CDR3 length: 16 amino acids.

This chain connects TRBV29-1 to TRBJ2-3, with 10 nucleotides matching TRBD2. The CDR3 has 16 residues. V gave up 4 bases and J gave up 2 bases; unmatched junction bases: 9. The germline gives CDR1 SQVTM, CDR2 ANQGSEA. The CDR3 coding sequence is TGCAGCGTTGCGGGGACTAGCGTCTTGTTCACAGATACGCAGTATTTT. Its protein is CSVAGTSVLFTDTQYF.

This clonotype was found a few times. This sequence joins TRBV5-5 and TRBJ1-5, with a possible D match to TRBD1 (6 bases). CDR3 length: 14 residues. The V and J ends lost 3 bases and 3 bases respectively, with 10 bases between them. CDR1 SGHKS and CDR2 YYEKEE come from the germline V gene (reference sequence). The CDR3 reads CASSSQGSNQPQHF. In DNA, the CDR3 is TGTGCCAGCAGCTCGCAGGGGTCCAATCAGCCCCAGCATTTT.

This rearrangement joins TRBV4-1 to TRBJ2-7; D is ambiguous. The CDR3 is 17 residues long. CDR1 is MGHRA, CDR2 YSYEKL, per germline. V was shortened by 1 base and J by 7 bases, with 23 bases between the two germline ends. The CDR3: CASSQGPLVGGAREQYF. CDR3 sequence (DNA): TGCGCCAGCAGCCAAGGCCCCCTTGTAGGCGGAGCTAGGGAGCAGTACTTC.